This TCR beta chain derives from a study of identifying expanded T cells in peripheral blood. This CDR3 is built from 16 residues. CDR1 and CDR2 (germline): LGHNA, YSLEER. Trimming took 4 bases from V and 3 from J; bases not matched to a gene: 8. TCRdb's table, derived via immunoSEQ multiplex PCR, lists solely in-frame clones and lacks some. The table shows about 47,000 clones, with approximately 79% occurring only once. Collection occurred without any documented infections or immune events in donors. The source of this sequence is a person between 18 and 75 years old in good health. The rearrangement links TRBV4-3 to TRBJ2-1; 8 bases line up with TRBD2. Specimen: blood. The CDR3 coding sequence is TGCGCCAGCAGCCCAGACCCCGGGAGGGGCTACAATGAGCAGTTCTTC. This sequence encodes CASSPDPGRGYNEQFF.